These T cell receptor beta chains were read from a single sample in a study of Ad26.COV2.S vaccination and SARS-CoV-2 variants. Using immunoSEQ multiplex PCR, the repertoire was profiled, and TCRdb retains in-frame clones only, with some absent. The table includes about 350,000 clones, 88% detected once. The specimen was peripheral blood, collected in a trial of Ad26.COV2.S vaccine versus placebo. The receptor set was obtained from a person between 18 and 65 years old who received the Ad26.COV2.S COVID-19 vaccine or a placebo. Both conserved end residues are trimmed from each CDR3. A D gene is named only where the DNA matches it firmly. Clone size is shown for a subset of rows, as once, few, many or a class of expanded clone.

CDR3aa,abundance,v_gene,d_gene
ASSLFAPGTSGSASIETQY,.,TRBV7-8,TRBD2
ASRISTAIYGYT,.,TRBV6-5,.
ASSTSVLGNSPLH,.,TRBV3-1/TRBV3-2,.
ATSRGQGVETQY,.,TRBV15,TRBD1
ASSLTVAETGELF,.,TRBV5-1,.
ASSPRQGRGTEAF,.,TRBV11-2,TRBD1
ASSFLDLSTDTQY,.,TRBV7-2,.
ASSQERALGPPQVGHEQY,.,TRBV4-2,.
SASGQTYTDTQY,.,TRBV20-1,.
ASSLDRLNTEAF,.,TRBV7-6,.
ASSLSQGNPYEQY,.,TRBV5-1,.
ASSALSGRYEQY,.,TRBV21-1,.
ASSYRTRGGGRGTEAF,few,TRBV6-2/TRBV6-3,TRBD1
ASSPRDRVLNEQY,.,TRBV27,TRBD1
AWSPNGYT,.,TRBV30,.
AWNPTNEKLF,.,TRBV30,.
ASSFSGTGYFYEQY,.,TRBV7-9,TRBD1
ASSKTGELF,.,TRBV21-1,.
AWSQGSGGKSGEQY,once,TRBV30,TRBD2
ASSLAWRSGNNSPLH,.,TRBV7-7,.
SKSSGNTIY,.,TRBV27,.
ASSFSGSLQETQY,.,TRBV5-4,.
ASSFWQLNQPQH,few,TRBV7-2,.
ANPTGAKYEQY,.,TRBV12-3/TRBV12-4,TRBD1
AWSHHLDRNLNEKLF,.,TRBV30,.
ASSLGPSSYNEQF,.,TRBV5-6,.
ASSDSGTSGTDTQY,.,TRBV6-4,TRBD2
ASSSGQGGLETQY,.,TRBV28,TRBD1
DSTRDRVFGF,.,TRBV21-1,.
ASSYWGSGIYEQY,.,TRBV6-2/TRBV6-3,.
ASSPGATYEQY,once,TRBV7-7,.
SARGSGAVGYT,.,TRBV29-1,.
ASSYSDRETQY,.,TRBV6-2/TRBV6-3,.
ASSLEQGAGNTIY,.,TRBV7-9,.
ASSSALPDRVGSGANVLT,.,TRBV7-2,TRBD1
ASSFGTGTYEQY,.,TRBV7-2,TRBD1
ASSRQGQGIDQPQH,few,TRBV7-9,TRBD1
ASSIGVNPNSNQPQH,.,TRBV19,.
AISDQPRGTSGEETQY,.,TRBV10-3,TRBD2
ASARRAGGSPLH,.,TRBV6-5,.
ASSLGREGPYEQF,.,TRBV7-9,TRBD2
ASSSYTGLRKNIQY,.,TRBV11-1,.
ASRGQAGYEQY,.,TRBV28,TRBD1
ATSHRGSISGNTIY,.,TRBV15,.
ASSAPRVGAYSNQPQH,.,TRBV6-1,.
ASSLYQGGETQY,.,TRBV13,.
ASSTTPKVAEAF,.,TRBV6-5,.
ASHKGTDCRSYEQY,.,TRBV12-2,.